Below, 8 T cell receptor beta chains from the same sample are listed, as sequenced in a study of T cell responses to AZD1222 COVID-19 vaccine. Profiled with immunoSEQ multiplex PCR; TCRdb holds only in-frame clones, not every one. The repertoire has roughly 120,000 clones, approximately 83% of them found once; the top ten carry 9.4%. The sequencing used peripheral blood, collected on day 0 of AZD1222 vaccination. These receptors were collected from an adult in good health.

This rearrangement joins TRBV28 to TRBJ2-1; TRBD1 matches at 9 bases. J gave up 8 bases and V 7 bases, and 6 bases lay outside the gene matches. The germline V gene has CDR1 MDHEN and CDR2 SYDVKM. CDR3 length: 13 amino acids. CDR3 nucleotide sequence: TGTGCCAGCATTATGGGACAGGGCTATGAGCAGTTCTTC. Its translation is CASIMGQGYEQFF.

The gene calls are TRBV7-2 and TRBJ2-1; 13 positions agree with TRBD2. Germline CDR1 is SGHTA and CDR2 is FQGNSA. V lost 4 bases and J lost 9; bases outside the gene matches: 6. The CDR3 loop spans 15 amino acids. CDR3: CASSYGTSGEVEQFF. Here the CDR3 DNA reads TGTGCCAGCAGCTACGGGACTAGCGGGGAGGTTGAGCAGTTCTTC. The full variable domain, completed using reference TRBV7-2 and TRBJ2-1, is GAGVSQSPSNKVTEKGKDVELRCDPISGHTALYWYRQSLGQGLEFLIYFQGNSAPDKSGLPSDRFSAERTGGSVSTLTIQRTQQEDSAVYLCASSYGTSGEVEQFFGPGTRLTVL.

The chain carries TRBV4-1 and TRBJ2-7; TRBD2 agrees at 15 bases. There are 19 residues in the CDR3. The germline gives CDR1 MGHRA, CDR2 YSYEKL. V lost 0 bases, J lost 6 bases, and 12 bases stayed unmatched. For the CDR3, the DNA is TGCGCCAGCAGCCAAGATTCCCTCGGGACTAGCGGGAGGTTTGCCGAGCAGTACTTC. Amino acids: CASSQDSLGTSGRFAEQYF.

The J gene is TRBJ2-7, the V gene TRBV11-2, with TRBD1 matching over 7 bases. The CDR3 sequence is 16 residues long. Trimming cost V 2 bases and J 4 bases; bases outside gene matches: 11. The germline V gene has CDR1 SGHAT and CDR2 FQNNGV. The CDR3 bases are TGTGCCAGCAGCTTAATTTCGTCGGCAGGGGGTTACGAGCAGTACTTC. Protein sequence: CASSLISSAGGYEQYF.

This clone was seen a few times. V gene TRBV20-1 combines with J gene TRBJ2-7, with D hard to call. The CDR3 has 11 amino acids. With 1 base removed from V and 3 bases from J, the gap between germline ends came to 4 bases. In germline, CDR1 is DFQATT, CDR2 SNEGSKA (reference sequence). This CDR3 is CSARGIYEQYF. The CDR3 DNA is TGCAGTGCTAGAGGGATCTACGAGCAGTACTTC.

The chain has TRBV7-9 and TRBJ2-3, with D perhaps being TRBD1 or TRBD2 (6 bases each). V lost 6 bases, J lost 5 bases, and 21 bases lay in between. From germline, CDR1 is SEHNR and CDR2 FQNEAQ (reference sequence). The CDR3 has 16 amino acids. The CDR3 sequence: CASRGGQRFLGDTQYF. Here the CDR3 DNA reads TGTGCCAGCAGGGGGGGCCAGCGGTTCCTGGGAGATACGCAGTATTTT.

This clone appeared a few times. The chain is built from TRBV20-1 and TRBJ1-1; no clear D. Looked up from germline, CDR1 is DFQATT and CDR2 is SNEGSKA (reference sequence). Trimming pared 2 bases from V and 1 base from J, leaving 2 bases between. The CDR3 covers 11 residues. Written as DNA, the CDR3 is TGCAGTGCTAGACAGAACACTGAAGCTTTCTTT. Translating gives CSARQNTEAFF.

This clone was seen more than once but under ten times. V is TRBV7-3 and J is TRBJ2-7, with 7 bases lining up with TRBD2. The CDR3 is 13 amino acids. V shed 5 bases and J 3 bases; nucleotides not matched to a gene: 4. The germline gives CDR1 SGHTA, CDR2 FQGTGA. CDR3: CASSLGTNYEQYF. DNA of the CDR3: TGTGCCAGCAGCCTCGGGACTAACTACGAGCAGTACTTC.